The rows below give T cell receptor beta chains drawn from one sample of a study of blood T cell repertoires in COVID-19. Here immunoSEQ multiplex PCR was the method, and the copy in TCRdb shows in-frame clones only, minus some. The repertoire consists of 200,000 to 250,000 clones, with around 81% occurring once and the leading ten covering 3.5% to 5.5%. Sequencing was performed on PBMCs or T cells enriched from blood (not recorded which). Receptors originate from a man aged 30-40 years with acute COVID-19. The CDR3 runs from the conserved cysteine through the conserved F or W. The order of the fields is D gene, J gene, clone size, V gene, CDR3 protein, CDR3 DNA. D genes are given only for firm matches. Where a row states a size, it is once, few, many or the class of an expanded clone; other rows omit it.

>TRBD1|TRBJ2-7|-|TRBV19
CASSIPGGSEQYF
TGTGCCAGTAGTATACCAGGGGGATCCGAGCAGTACTTC
>-|TRBJ2-3|few|TRBV9
CASSVIGQTTDTQYF
TGTGCCAGCAGCGTAATCGGACAGACCACAGATACGCAGTATTTT
>TRBD1|TRBJ2-1|-|TRBV18
CASSPTGESSYNEQFF
TGTGCCAGCTCACCAACAGGGGAGAGCTCCTACAATGAGCAGTTCTTC
>TRBD1|TRBJ1-2|-|TRBV28
CASSLLTGDRGYTF
TGTGCCAGCAGTTTATTGACAGGGGATCGGGGCTACACCTTC
>TRBD1|TRBJ1-5|few|TRBV19
CASSIRNRGSNQPQHF
TGTGCCAGTAGTATAAGGAACAGGGGAAGCAATCAGCCCCAGCATTTT
>TRBD1|TRBJ1-1|-|TRBV28
CATGTGSGEAFF
TGTGCCACCGGGACAGGGTCCGGTGAAGCTTTCTTT
>TRBD2|TRBJ2-3|few|TRBV11-2
CASSGGADTQYF
TGTGCCAGCAGCGGGGGGGCAGATACGCAGTATTTT
>-|TRBJ1-2|-|TRBV27
CASSLRRNYGYTF
TGTGCCAGCAGTCTTCGGAGGAACTATGGCTACACCTTC
>TRBD1|TRBJ2-1|few|TRBV3-1/TRBV3-2
CASSDRVSEQFF
TGTGCCAGCAGCGACAGGGTGTCCGAGCAGTTCTTC
>-|TRBJ1-5|-|TRBV11-2
CASSRGRGSNQPQHF
TGTGCCAGCAGCCGTGGAAGGGGGAGCAATCAGCCCCAGCATTTT
>-|TRBJ2-5|-|TRBV20-1
CSASSQGVETQYF
TGCAGTGCTAGTTCCCAGGGTGTGGAGACCCAGTACTTC
>-|TRBJ2-1|-|TRBV28
CASSFSLYNEQFF
TGTGCCAGCAGTTTTTCCCTCTACAATGAGCAGTTCTTC
>-|TRBJ1-5|-|TRBV2
CASSELEGVGNQPQHF
TGTGCCAGCAGTGAATTGGAGGGAGTAGGCAATCAGCCCCAGCATTTT
>TRBD1|TRBJ2-5|-|TRBV3-1/TRBV3-2
CASSQGRGGGETQYF
TGTGCCAGCAGCCAAGGGCGAGGGGGCGGAGAGACCCAGTACTTC
>TRBD1|TRBJ1-5|-|TRBV19
CASSGFRDSIQPQHF
TGTGCCAGTAGTGGCTTCCGGGACAGCATTCAGCCCCAGCATTTT
>TRBD2|TRBJ2-7|-|TRBV19
CASSASGVRFEQYF
TGTGCCAGTAGCGCTAGCGGGGTAAGGTTCGAGCAGTACTTC
>-|TRBJ1-3|-|TRBV7-3
CASSPRPGILGGNTIYF
TGTGCCAGCAGCCCCCGGCCAGGGATCCTAGGGGGAAACACCATATATTTT
>-|TRBJ2-1|-|TRBV2
CASREILRGFAYNEQFF
TGTGCCAGCAGGGAGATACTACGGGGGTTCGCCTACAATGAGCAGTTCTTC
>-|TRBJ1-2|-|TRBV5-4
CASSLGSAGSYGYTF
TGTGCCAGCAGCTTGGGCTCGGCAGGATCCTATGGCTACACCTTC
>TRBD2|TRBJ2-1|-|TRBV28
CASSLLAGGRMEQFF
TGTGCCAGCAGTTTACTAGCGGGGGGGCGTATGGAGCAGTTCTTC
>-|TRBJ1-4|-|TRBV12-3/TRBV12-4
CASSLWRDEKLFF
TGTGCCAGCAGTTTGTGGCGGGATGAAAAACTGTTTTTT
>TRBD1|TRBJ1-2|-|TRBV25-1
CAPLRSVGGEGYGYTF
TGTGCTCCACTTCGGTCGGTAGGGGGCGAGGGCTATGGCTACACCTTC
>TRBD2|TRBJ2-1|few|TRBV11-2
CASSFLGGGAGEQFF
TGTGCCAGCAGCTTTTTAGGCGGGGGGGCCGGTGAGCAGTTCTTC
>TRBD2|TRBJ2-1|-|TRBV2
CASRPYSGGSYNEQFF
TGTGCCAGCAGGCCTTATAGCGGGGGCTCCTACAATGAGCAGTTCTTC
>TRBD2|TRBJ2-5|-|TRBV29-1
CSAGGRASQETQYF
TGCAGCGCCGGCGGGAGAGCGTCTCAAGAGACCCAGTACTTC
>-|TRBJ1-6|-|TRBV9
CASSVGGGPASPLHF
TGTGCCAGCAGCGTAGGGGGGGGTCCGGCCTCACCCCTCCACTTT
>TRBD1|TRBJ1-2|-|TRBV5-1
CASSLGQGGNGYTF
TGCGCCAGCAGCCTAGGACAGGGCGGGAATGGCTACACCTTC
>TRBD1|TRBJ2-7|-|TRBV28
CASSLLGTGGSYEQYF
TGTGCCAGCAGTTTACTTGGGACAGGGGGCTCCTACGAGCAGTACTTC
>-|TRBJ1-6|-|TRBV7-9
CASSSGAPGVALHF
TGTGCCAGCAGCTCCGGGGCACCGGGGGTAGCCCTCCACTTT
>TRBD2|TRBJ2-3|-|TRBV11-2
CASSLSGLTDTQYF
TGTGCCAGCAGCCTTAGCGGGCTCACAGATACGCAGTATTTT
>-|TRBJ2-1|once|TRBV19
CASSIDRAGATPSNEQFF
TGTGCCAGTAGTATAGATCGTGCGGGGGCAACCCCTAGCAATGAGCAGTTCTTC
>TRBD2|TRBJ2-5|few|TRBV5-5
CASSLARLAGGVRETQYF
TGTGCCAGCAGCTTGGCCCGACTAGCGGGGGGCGTGAGGGAGACCCAGTACTTC
>-|TRBJ2-1|-|TRBV10-2
CASAAPLGEQFF
TGCGCCAGCGCGGCTCCTCTGGGTGAGCAGTTCTTC
>-|TRBJ1-2|-|TRBV4-1
CASSQGTRDVGYGYTF
TGCGCCAGCAGCCAAGGTACACGGGATGTGGGCTATGGCTACACCTTC
>TRBD2|TRBJ2-7|-|TRBV11-2
CASSPGTRAANEQYF
TGTGCCAGCAGCCCGGGGACTAGGGCGGCGAACGAGCAGTACTTC
>TRBD2|TRBJ2-1|-|TRBV7-2
CASSAGGGTHEQFF
TGTGCCAGCAGCGCGGGGGGTGGGACTCATGAGCAGTTCTTC
>-|TRBJ2-1|-|TRBV13
CASSLPGGREQFF
TGTGCCAGCAGCTTGCCGGGGGGCCGTGAGCAGTTCTTC
>TRBD1|TRBJ2-5|-|TRBV28
CASSSGGSETQYF
TGTGCCAGCAGTTCAGGGGGAAGCGAGACCCAGTACTTC
>-|TRBJ1-3|once|TRBV7-9
CASSNALSSGNTIYF
TGTGCCAGCAGCAACGCACTTAGCTCTGGAAACACCATATATTTT
>-|TRBJ1-2|-|TRBV9
CASRSGVGYTF
TGTGCCAGCAGGTCCGGGGTTGGCTACACCTTC
>-|TRBJ2-7|-|TRBV30
CAWSVGWQGGYEQYF
TGTGCCTGGAGTGTAGGTTGGCAGGGGGGCTACGAGCAGTACTTC
>-|TRBJ2-3|few|TRBV9
CASSVGQRFTDTQYF
TGTGCCAGCAGCGTAGGACAGCGTTTCACAGATACGCAGTATTTT
>TRBD1|TRBJ1-5|-|TRBV2
CASSDTPSGGIQGAWQPQHF
TGTGCCAGCAGCGATACGCCTTCTGGAGGTATACAGGGGGCATGGCAGCCCCAGCATTTT